The entry below describes one T cell receptor beta chain. This sample is part of a study of Graves' ophthalmopathy and Graves' hyperthyroidism. Study summary: At initial diagnosis, peripheral blood was obtained, and this preceded any treatment.

After removal of 2 bases from V and 5 bases from J, the junction contained 3 bases not matched to a gene. CDR3 length equals 14 residues. Looked up from germline, CDR1 is MNHEY and CDR2 is SVGAGI. Exclusion applied to patients with other autoimmune diseases, uncontrolled infections, pregnancy or lactation. PBMCs were density-gradient isolated from about 9.6 ml fresh blood. Amplified material comprised TCR beta CDR3 regions derived from RNA transcripts. Following a first-round RT-PCR that used HTBI primers, a second-round multiplex PCR was carried out. One entry per CDR3 protein results from TCRdb running MiXCR on the multiplex PCR reads. The repertoire consists of some 150,000 distinct CDR3 sequences, with around 40% occurring once and the leading ten covering roughly 8.9%.

The genes are TRBV6-5 and TRBJ1-2, with 9 bases that match TRBD1. This TCR was sampled from a man younger than 45 with Graves' ophthalmopathy. The sample comprised peripheral blood. The CDR3 DNA sequence: TGTGCCAGCAGTTACGTGGGACAGGGTTATGGCTACACCTTC. Translating it yields CASSYVGQGYGYTF.